Listed below are T cell receptor beta chains from one sample, sequenced in a study of T-cell memory formation after mild COVID-19. TCRdb itself ran the 5' RACE reads through MiXCR, one entry per CDR3 protein. The data show about 350,000 distinct CDR3 sequences, approximately 13% seen once. The source material was PBMCs or a T cell subset sorted from them (not recorded which). All receptors come from a man aged 18 to 30 who had mild COVID-19 (a few samples of this study predate the infection). Cell type and time point are not known. Both conserved end residues are trimmed from each CDR3.

V: TRBV27; J: TRBJ2-5; CDR3: ASSLDREEETQY
V: TRBV5-1; J: TRBJ2-5; CDR3: ASSFTGSQYQETQY
V: TRBV5-1; J: TRBJ2-5; CDR3: ASSLDRDGETQY
V: TRBV29-1; J: TRBJ1-1; CDR3: SVRSNQMNTEAF
V: TRBV10-2; J: TRBJ2-7; CDR3: ASSTPGGTGRNEQY
V: TRBV12-3/TRBV12-4; J: TRBJ2-7; CDR3: ASSLSGGIHEQY
V: TRBV7-2; J: TRBJ2-5; CDR3: ASSSNRAQRQETQY
V: TRBV20-1; J: TRBJ2-1; CDR3: SARWGARRHNEQF
V: TRBV6-2/TRBV6-3; J: TRBJ2-5; CDR3: ASSYIHTGKKTQY
V: TRBV14; J: TRBJ2-5; CDR3: ASSLWSGGSGETQY
V: TRBV28; J: TRBJ1-5; CDR3: ASSPTGADQPQH
V: TRBV29-1; J: TRBJ1-2; CDR3: SVFRYGYT
V: TRBV5-1; J: TRBJ2-5; CDR3: ASSEQSAQPETQY
V: TRBV7-9; J: TRBJ1-2; CDR3: ASSRTGTGVNYGYT
V: TRBV20-1; J: TRBJ2-3; CDR3: SAHPAGPDTKY
V: TRBV7-2; J: TRBJ2-1; CDR3: ASSSRRVNEQF
V: TRBV7-8; J: TRBJ2-5; CDR3: ASSLGKTQY
V: TRBV12-3/TRBV12-4; J: TRBJ1-1; CDR3: ASSSGTGKTEAF
V: TRBV12-3/TRBV12-4; J: TRBJ2-7; CDR3: ASSFGQGGYEQY
V: TRBV11-2; J: TRBJ2-3; CDR3: ASSLNFWGRTDTQY
V: TRBV20-1; J: TRBJ2-3; CDR3: SAGGASGVLTDTQY
V: TRBV4-3; J: TRBJ1-6; CDR3: ASSQERQGVGNNSPLH
V: TRBV5-1; J: TRBJ1-1; CDR3: ASSAAGRTEAF
V: TRBV3-1; J: TRBJ2-7; CDR3: ASSPGRTSYEQY
V: TRBV6-2/TRBV6-3; J: TRBJ2-3; CDR3: ASSDRGGLAPSRQY
V: TRBV7-9; J: TRBJ2-1; CDR3: ASSLNSGGGNEQF
V: TRBV10-3; J: TRBJ2-3; CDR3: AISESGRGQDTQY
V: TRBV7-9; J: TRBJ1-2; CDR3: ASSLETAPGYGYT
V: TRBV11-2; J: TRBJ2-2; CDR3: ASSLVRTGTNTGELF
V: TRBV10-3; J: TRBJ1-6; CDR3: AIRGTDSPLH
V: TRBV5-1; J: TRBJ2-3; CDR3: ASSLGAGGADTQY
V: TRBV10-3; J: TRBJ2-7; CDR3: AISERYEQY
V: TRBV6-5; J: TRBJ2-7; CDR3: ASSYSGTGSYEQY
V: TRBV7-2; J: TRBJ2-5; CDR3: ASSSGGTIAGETQY
V: TRBV6-5; J: TRBJ2-5; CDR3: ASSYSISLGETQY
V: TRBV5-1; J: TRBJ1-3; CDR3: ASSSTEAGNTIY
V: TRBV5-4; J: TRBJ2-1; CDR3: ASSSGGQGINEQF
V: TRBV10-3; J: TRBJ2-3; CDR3: AMATSGSTDTQY
V: TRBV18; J: TRBJ2-4; CDR3: ASSPQSKAKNIQY
V: TRBV12-3/TRBV12-4; J: TRBJ1-2; CDR3: ASSFRPSYGYT
V: TRBV6-2/TRBV6-3; J: TRBJ1-2; CDR3: ASGKSDRPPSGYT
V: TRBV4-3; J: TRBJ1-1; CDR3: ASSPQTGFMNTEAF
V: TRBV12-3/TRBV12-4; J: TRBJ2-2; CDR3: ASSTSGRNTGELF
V: TRBV13; J: TRBJ2-1; CDR3: ASSFLGQGSYNEQF
V: TRBV12-3/TRBV12-4; J: TRBJ1-5; CDR3: ASSLDVQPQH
V: TRBV7-3; J: TRBJ2-1; CDR3: ASSATLGEQF
V: TRBV2; J: TRBJ1-4; CDR3: ASGAGRYGEKLF
V: TRBV12-3/TRBV12-4; J: TRBJ2-4; CDR3: ASSWRGVDKNIQY
V: TRBV20-1; J: TRBJ1-5; CDR3: SAQGGNQPQH
V: TRBV12-5; J: TRBJ2-7; CDR3: ASGLGFSEQY
V: TRBV6-2/TRBV6-3; J: TRBJ1-1; CDR3: ASSWPNRGILKSEAF
V: TRBV6-5; J: TRBJ1-4; CDR3: ASSSDTLGEKLF
V: TRBV7-9; J: TRBJ2-5; CDR3: ASSLTGGIETQY